The clone carrying this T cell receptor (beta chain) was seen only a few times. As yet, its antigen is unknown. Trimming removed 7 bases from V and 2 bases from J, with 6 bases in between. This CDR3 has 11 residues. CDR1 is SGHRS and CDR2 is YFSETQ in the germline V gene. This specimen belongs to a study of cytomegalovirus exposure and HLA in healthy donors. Study conclusions and caveats: That first-cohort TCR clusters tended to co-occur in the 95 to 150 validation repertoires was found in a later analysis.

Some clones are missing from TCRdb's copy, which holds only in-frame ones; the method was immunoSEQ multiplex PCR. The table shows 150,000 to 200,000 clones, with approximately 96% occurring only once. Sequencing was carried out using PBMCs. This receptor was identified in a woman under 30 in good health and CMV-seronegative. V and J are TRBV5-1 and TRBJ1-2; D uncertain. The CDR3 region has the DNA TGCGCCAGCGGAGGGAACTATGGCTACACCTTC. Translation gives CASGGNYGYTF.